The TCR beta chain described here comes from a study of monozygotic twins with inflammatory bowel disease (dated by TCRdb to about 2019). Study-wide context: The complete study included some 28 monozygotic twin pairs: 19 IBD-discordant Danish pairs and nine German pairs, of which four were IBD-concordant and five were IBD-discordant. The search for disease-associated traits relied mainly on comparing, within discordant pairs, IBD patients with their genetically identical healthy co-twins. Each individual had, on average, about 151 000 unique TCRalpha sequences and 181 000 unique TCRbeta sequences available for analysis.

Libraries were prepared through 5' RACE. Preparation of each TCR library used about 3,200 ng of total RNA. For each sample, cDNA was synthesized in eight separate reactions using SMARTScribe reverse transcriptase. Unique molecular identifiers containing a 6-nucleotide sample barcode were introduced through template switching during cDNA synthesis. Amplification of TCRalpha and TCRbeta cDNA involved two nested PCRs of around 15 and 9 cycles, and each PCR was followed by bead purification. Before amplification, cDNA was treated with uracil DNA-glycosylase and purified using the QIAquick PCR purification kit. The second PCR added Illumina TruSeq-compatible adapters along with sample-specific barcodes. TapeStation and Qubit were used to check library quality and concentration, and 5 ng of each library went into the pool. Sequencing of pooled libraries was carried out on an Illumina HiSeq2500 single-index Rapid Run using 2 x 100 bp reads and custom sequencing primers. On the authors' methods: MiGEC version 1.2.6 was used for UMI-based consensus assembly, which corrected PCR and sequencing errors. V(D)J alignment, clonotype assembly and CDR3 extraction were performed with MiXCR version 2.1.1. To normalise gene usage, clonotype sharing and MAIT/NKT TCR abundance, the top 1000, 10 000 and 20 000 clonotypes in each sample were analysed. Diversity was computed as the inverse Simpson index with the vegan R package after downsampling to 27 000 UMIs. Paired Mann-Whitney U tests were applied to discordant twin pairs, and Benjamini-Hochberg correction was used for multiple testing. Through TCRdb reprocessing, the reads give one entry per CDR3 protein sequence; DNA is omitted. TCRdb's processing, not the authors', yielded these V and J calls. For this sample, the table gives approximately 150,000 distinct CDR3 sequences. The ten largest clonotypes hold 2% to 3% of the sample.

From each donor, a roughly 2.5 ml peripheral blood sample was collected into PAXgene tubes and stored at -80 degrees C. Without any T cell sorting, total RNA was extracted from whole blood using the PAXgene blood miRNA kit on an automated QIAcube. Peripheral blood from monozygotic twin pairs concordant or discordant for inflammatory bowel disease was subjected to deep TCRalpha and TCRbeta repertoire profiling with unique molecular barcoding. For every twin pair, smoking habits were documented, and each individual was categorised as a current, former or never smoker. Concerning this clonotype itself: What this receptor recognizes is not known.

The CDR3 covers 16 residues, taking in both the cysteine and the phenylalanine. No DNA has been recorded. Via the germline V gene, CDR1 is KGHSH and CDR2 LQKENI. Overall study outcomes, separate from this receptor: The analysis was unable to tell different T cell subtypes apart. Because patients were on differing immunosuppressive treatments, the repertoires may have picked up extra background noise and inter-individual variability. No difference in repertoire similarity was observed between concordant and discordant twins, possibly owing to limited statistical power. IBD patients shared fewer clonotypes with other individuals than healthy twins did, most markedly in patients showing signs of disease activity. No single strong signal or clonotype linked to IBD turned up in the results, so the idea that one exists was not supported. TCRbeta repertoire diversity, by inverse Simpson index, was decreased in IBD patients compared with their healthy co-twins.

The source is a human donor with ulcerative colitis or Crohn's disease, or a healthy co-twin of an affected twin (not recorded which). The sample consisted of blood. The chain was built from TRBV18 and TRBJ2-1; TCRdb's D gene call, TRBD1, goes unchecked for lack of DNA. The CDR3 region has the sequence CASSPRGQGAGNEQFF.